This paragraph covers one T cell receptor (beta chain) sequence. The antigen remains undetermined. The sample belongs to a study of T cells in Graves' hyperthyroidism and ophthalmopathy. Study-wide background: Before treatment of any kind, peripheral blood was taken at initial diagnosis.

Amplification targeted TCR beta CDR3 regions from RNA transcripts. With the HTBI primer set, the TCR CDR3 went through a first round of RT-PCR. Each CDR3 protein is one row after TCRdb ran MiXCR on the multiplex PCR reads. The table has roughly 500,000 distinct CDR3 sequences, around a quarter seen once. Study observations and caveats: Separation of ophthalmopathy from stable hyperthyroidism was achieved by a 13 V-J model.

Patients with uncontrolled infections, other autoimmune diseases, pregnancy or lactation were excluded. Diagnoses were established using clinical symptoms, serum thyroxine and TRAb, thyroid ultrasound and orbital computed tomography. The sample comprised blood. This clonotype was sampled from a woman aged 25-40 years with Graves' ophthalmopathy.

CDR3 amino acids: CSVGGEGRYEQYF. Written as DNA, the CDR3 is TGCAGCGTTGGCGGGGAGGGCCGGTACGAGCAGTACTTC. The genes are TRBV29-1 and TRBJ2-7, with TRBD2 identical over 7 bases. This CDR3 has 13 amino acids. V shed 4 bases, J shed 4 bases, and the junction held 7 bases outside the gene matches. Germline CDR1 is SQVTM and CDR2 is ANQGSEA.